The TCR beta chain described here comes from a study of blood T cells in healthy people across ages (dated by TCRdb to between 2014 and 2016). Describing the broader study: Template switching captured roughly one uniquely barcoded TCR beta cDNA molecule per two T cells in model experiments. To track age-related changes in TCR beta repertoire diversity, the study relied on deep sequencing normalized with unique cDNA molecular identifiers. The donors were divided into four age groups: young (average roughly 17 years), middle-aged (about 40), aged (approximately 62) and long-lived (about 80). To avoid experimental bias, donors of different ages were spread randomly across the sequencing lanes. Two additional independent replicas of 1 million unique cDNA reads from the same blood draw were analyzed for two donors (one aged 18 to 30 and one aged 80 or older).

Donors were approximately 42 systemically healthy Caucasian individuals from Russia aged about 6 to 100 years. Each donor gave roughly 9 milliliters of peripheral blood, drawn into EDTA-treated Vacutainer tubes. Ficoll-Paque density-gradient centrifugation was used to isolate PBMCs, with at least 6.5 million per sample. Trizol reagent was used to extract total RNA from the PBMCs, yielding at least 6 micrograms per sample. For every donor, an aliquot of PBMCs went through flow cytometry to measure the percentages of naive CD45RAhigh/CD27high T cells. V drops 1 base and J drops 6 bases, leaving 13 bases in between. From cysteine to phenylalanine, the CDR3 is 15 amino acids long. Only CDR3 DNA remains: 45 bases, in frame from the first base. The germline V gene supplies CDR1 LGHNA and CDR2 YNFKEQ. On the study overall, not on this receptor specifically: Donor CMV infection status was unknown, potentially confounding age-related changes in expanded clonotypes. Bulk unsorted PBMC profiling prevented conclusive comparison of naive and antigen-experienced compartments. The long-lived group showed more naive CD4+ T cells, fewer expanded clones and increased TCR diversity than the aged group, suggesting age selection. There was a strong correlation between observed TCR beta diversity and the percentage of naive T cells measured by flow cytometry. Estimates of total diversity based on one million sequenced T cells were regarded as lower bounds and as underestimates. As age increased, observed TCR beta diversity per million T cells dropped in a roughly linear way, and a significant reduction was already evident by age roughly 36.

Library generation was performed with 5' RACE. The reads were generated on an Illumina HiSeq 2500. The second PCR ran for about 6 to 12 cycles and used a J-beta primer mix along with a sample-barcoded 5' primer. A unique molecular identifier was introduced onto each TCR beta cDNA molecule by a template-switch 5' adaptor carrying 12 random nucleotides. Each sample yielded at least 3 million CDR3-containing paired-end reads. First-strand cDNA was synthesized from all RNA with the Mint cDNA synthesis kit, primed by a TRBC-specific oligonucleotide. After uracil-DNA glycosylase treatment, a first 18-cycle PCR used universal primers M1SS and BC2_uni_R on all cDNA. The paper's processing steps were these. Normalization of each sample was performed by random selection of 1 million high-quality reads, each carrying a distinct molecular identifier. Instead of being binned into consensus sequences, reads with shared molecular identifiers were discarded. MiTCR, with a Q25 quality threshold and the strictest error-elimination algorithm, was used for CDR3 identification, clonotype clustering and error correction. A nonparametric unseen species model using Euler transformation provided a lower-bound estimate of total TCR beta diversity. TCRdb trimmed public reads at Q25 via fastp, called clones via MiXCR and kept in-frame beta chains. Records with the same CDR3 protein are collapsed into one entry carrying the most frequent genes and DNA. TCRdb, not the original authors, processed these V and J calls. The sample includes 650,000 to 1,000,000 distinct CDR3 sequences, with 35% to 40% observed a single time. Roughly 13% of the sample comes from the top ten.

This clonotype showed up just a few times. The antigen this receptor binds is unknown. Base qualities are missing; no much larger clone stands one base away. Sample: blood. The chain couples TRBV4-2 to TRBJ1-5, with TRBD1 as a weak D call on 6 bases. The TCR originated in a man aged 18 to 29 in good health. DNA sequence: TGTGCCAGCAGCCAAGGAGGGGGTGATAGTCAGCCCCAGCATTTT. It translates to CASSQGGGDSQPQHF.